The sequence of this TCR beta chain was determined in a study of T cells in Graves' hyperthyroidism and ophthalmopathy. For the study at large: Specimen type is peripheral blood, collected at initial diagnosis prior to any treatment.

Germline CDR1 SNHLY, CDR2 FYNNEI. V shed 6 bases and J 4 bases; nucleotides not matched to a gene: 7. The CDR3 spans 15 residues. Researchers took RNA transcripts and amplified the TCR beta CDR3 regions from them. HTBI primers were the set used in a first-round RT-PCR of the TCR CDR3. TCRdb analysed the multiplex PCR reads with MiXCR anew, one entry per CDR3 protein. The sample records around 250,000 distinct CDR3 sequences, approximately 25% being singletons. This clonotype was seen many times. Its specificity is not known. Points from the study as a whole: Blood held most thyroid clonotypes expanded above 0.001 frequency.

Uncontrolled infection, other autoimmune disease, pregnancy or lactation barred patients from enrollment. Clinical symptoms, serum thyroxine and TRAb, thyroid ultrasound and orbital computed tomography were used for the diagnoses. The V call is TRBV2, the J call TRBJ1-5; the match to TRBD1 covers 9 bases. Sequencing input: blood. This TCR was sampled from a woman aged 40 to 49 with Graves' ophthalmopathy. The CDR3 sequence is CASRADRGGNQPQHF. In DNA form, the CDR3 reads TGTGCCAGCAGGGCAGACAGGGGGGGAAATCAGCCCCAGCATTTT.